This TCR beta chain was recovered during a study of technical replicates of blood from a handful of donors. The method was immunoSEQ multiplex PCR; TCRdb's version includes in-frame clones alone and lacks a portion of them. The data contain approximately 97,000 clones, around 96% of them singletons. The CDR3 loop spans 14 amino acids. Germline CDR1 and CDR2: SGHRS and YFSETQ. J lost 4 bases, V lost 4 bases, and 6 bases had no gene match. This sequence originates from a human donor in good health. The chain combines TRBV5-1 with TRBJ2-5, with 8 bases aligning to TRBD2. Sequencing was carried out using T cells isolated from PBMCs. The CDR3 is CASSQTAGAETQYF. CDR3 nucleotide sequence: TGCGCCAGCAGCCAAACAGCGGGAGCAGAGACCCAGTACTTC. The full variable domain, with the rest looked up from reference TRBV5-1 and TRBJ2-5, is KAGVTQTPRYLIKTRGQQVTLSCSPISGHRSVSWYQQTPGQGLQFLFEYFSETQRNKGNFPGRFSGRQFSNSRSEMNVSTLELGDSALYLCASSQTAGAETQYFGPGTRLLVL.